This is a list of T cell receptor beta chains from one sample in a study of blood T cell repertoires in COVID-19. TCRdb keeps only in-frame clones here, not all; method: immunoSEQ multiplex PCR. The sample lists 150,000 to 200,000 clones, under 90% occurring once. Sequencing was performed on peripheral blood. All receptors come from a man aged 35 to 55 with acute or convalescent COVID-19. The CDR3 runs from the conserved cysteine through the conserved F or W. The D gene is left open where the match is weak. The size field is filled for only some rows; it gives once, few, many or a size class.

size	V	J	D	DNA	CDR3
NA	TRBV30	TRBJ1-3	NA	TGTGCCTGGCAGGGGATATCCTCTGGAAACACCATATATTTT	CAWQGISSGNTIYF
NA	TRBV2	TRBJ1-1	NA	TGTGCCAGCAGTGCCACGCGGGAAGCTTTCTTT	CASSATREAFF
NA	TRBV7-8	TRBJ2-7	TRBD1	TGTGCCAGCAGCCGGTCGGGACAGGGAGGGTACGAGCAGTACTTC	CASSRSGQGGYEQYF
once	TRBV7-9	TRBJ1-2	TRBD1	TGTGCCAGCAGCTTAGGGGCAGGGGGCGCCGGCTACACCTTC	CASSLGAGGAGYTF
NA	TRBV7-2	TRBJ2-7	NA	TGTGCCAGCAGCTCCCTCCGCACACCCTACGAGCAGTACTTC	CASSSLRTPYEQYF
NA	TRBV7-2	TRBJ2-5	NA	TGTGCCAGCAGCTTAGGGTTACAGGGACAAGAGACCCAGTACTTC	CASSLGLQGQETQYF
NA	TRBV18	TRBJ2-2	TRBD1	TGTGCCAGCTCACCGGACAGGGGAAGAACCGGGGAGCTGTTTTTT	CASSPDRGRTGELFF
NA	TRBV28	TRBJ2-3	NA	TGTGCCAGCAGTTCCCCCGGACAGCCAGATACGCAGTATTTT	CASSSPGQPDTQYF
NA	TRBV30	TRBJ1-1	NA	TGTGCCTGGAGTGCGGGAGGCGGCACTGAAGCTTTCTTT	CAWSAGGGTEAFF
NA	TRBV3-1/TRBV3-2	TRBJ2-5	NA	TGTGCCAGCAGCCAAGAGGCAAGGACCCAGTACTTC	CASSQEARTQYF
NA	TRBV30	TRBJ1-1	TRBD1	TGTGCCTGGAGGGGACAGGACACTGAAGCTTTCTTT	CAWRGQDTEAFF
NA	TRBV5-4	TRBJ2-7	TRBD1	TGTGCCAGCAGCTTGGCCCCGTTTAGGGGGACAGGGGATGGAGAGCAGTACTTC	CASSLAPFRGTGDGEQYF
NA	TRBV7-8	TRBJ2-1	TRBD2	TGTGCCAGCAGCCTAGGGGCCCGCGGGGGGGCCAATTGGGGTGAGCAGTTCTTC	CASSLGARGGANWGEQFF
NA	TRBV7-2	TRBJ2-7	TRBD1	TGTGCCAGCAGCCTTCGGACAGGGGTCAATGATGGGGTTACCTACGAGCAGTACTTC	CASSLRTGVNDGVTYEQYF
NA	TRBV6-5	TRBJ1-5	TRBD1	TGTGCCAGCGGCAGGGGGTTTAATGAGGATCAGCCCCAGCATTTT	CASGRGFNEDQPQHF
NA	TRBV6-1	TRBJ1-2	TRBD1	TGTGCCAGCAGTGAAGCAGGCAGGGGGCAGGTGGGTGGCTACACCTTC	CASSEAGRGQVGGYTF
NA	TRBV7-2	TRBJ2-1	TRBD2	TGTGCCAGCAGCCAAACTAGCGGGGGAATCCCCAATGAGCAGTTCTTC	CASSQTSGGIPNEQFF
NA	TRBV4-3	TRBJ1-4	NA	TGCGCCAGCAGCCCCGCGGAAGCCTCTAATGAAAAACTGTTTTTT	CASSPAEASNEKLFF
NA	TRBV6-5	TRBJ1-2	TRBD1	TGTGCCAGCAGTTCCTCCGGGACAGCCAACTATGGCTACACCTTC	CASSSSGTANYGYTF
NA	TRBV10-3	TRBJ1-1	NA	TGTGCCATCAGTGACTCCCTCCCGGGAAGGGAAGCTTTCTTT	CAISDSLPGREAFF
NA	TRBV5-6	TRBJ1-2	TRBD1	TGTGCCAGCAGCTTGAGGGGGCGACAGGGGGATGGCTACACCTTC	CASSLRGRQGDGYTF
NA	TRBV19	TRBJ2-7	TRBD1	TGTGCCAGTAGTCCATACGGACAGGAATTATACGAGCAGTACTTC	CASSPYGQELYEQYF
NA	TRBV7-2	TRBJ2-1	NA	TGTGCCAGCAGCGGAACCGGGGGATATGAGCAGTTCTTC	CASSGTGGYEQFF
NA	TRBV3-1/TRBV3-2	TRBJ1-5	NA	TGTGCCAGCAGCCAAGGTCACAGGGCAGGGAGACAGCCCCAGCATTTT	CASSQGHRAGRQPQHF
NA	TRBV11-2	TRBJ1-5	NA	TGTGCCAGCAGCCCTTATAGCAATCAGCCCCAGCATTTT	CASSPYSNQPQHF
NA	TRBV11-2	TRBJ1-5	TRBD1	TGTGCCAGCAGCTCGGACAGGAATCAGCCCCAGCATTTT	CASSSDRNQPQHF
NA	TRBV6-4	TRBJ2-3	TRBD2	TGTGCCAGCAGTGTGGATAGCGGGGGGTTGGGAGATACGCAGTATTTT	CASSVDSGGLGDTQYF
NA	TRBV28	TRBJ1-3	TRBD1	TGTGCCAGCAACAACAGGGGGCCTGGAAACACCATATATTTT	CASNNRGPGNTIYF
NA	TRBV5-5	TRBJ2-7	NA	TGTGCCAGCAGCTTCCATAGGACAGCCCCAAACGAGCAGTACTTC	CASSFHRTAPNEQYF
NA	TRBV7-9	TRBJ2-7	NA	TGTGCCAGCAGCCCCGAGGGATCGGCCTACGAGCAGTACTTC	CASSPEGSAYEQYF
NA	TRBV2	TRBJ2-5	TRBD1	TGTGCCAGCAGTAGGATCAGGGGGGAGACCCAGTACTTC	CASSRIRGETQYF
NA	TRBV5-6	TRBJ2-7	TRBD2	TGTGCCAGCAGCACATACCCGGGGGGCTCCTACGAGCAGTACTTC	CASSTYPGGSYEQYF
NA	TRBV14	TRBJ2-2	NA	TGTGCCAGCAGCCAAGTCAAGGGGACCGGGGAGCTGTTTTTT	CASSQVKGTGELFF
NA	TRBV4-3	TRBJ1-2	NA	TGCGCCAGCAGCCAGGAACGGACAGACTATGGCTACACCTTC	CASSQERTDYGYTF
NA	TRBV4-3	TRBJ1-6	NA	TGCGCCAGCAGCCACGGATTAGCTACCAATTCACCCCTCCACTTT	CASSHGLATNSPLHF
NA	TRBV5-1	TRBJ2-2	NA	TGCGCCAGCAATGTTGGGAGACCCGCGAACACCGGGGAGCTGTTTTTT	CASNVGRPANTGELFF
NA	TRBV6-2/TRBV6-3	TRBJ1-5	TRBD1	TGTGCCAGCAGTCCCCTGACAGGGCCGAATCAGCCCCAGCATTTT	CASSPLTGPNQPQHF
NA	TRBV6-5	TRBJ1-1	NA	TGTGCCAGCAGCCTACGGGGTACCGCTTTCTTT	CASSLRGTAFF
NA	TRBV7-9	TRBJ1-4	TRBD1	TGTGCCAGCAGCGCCGGGACAGAAGAAAAACTGTTTTTT	CASSAGTEEKLFF
NA	TRBV5-6	TRBJ1-5	NA	TGTGCCAGCAGCTTAGCGCATCAGCCCCAGCATTTT	CASSLAHQPQHF
NA	TRBV3-1/TRBV3-2	TRBJ2-1	NA	TGTGCCAGCAGCCGAAGACTCCGGGACAATGAGCAGTTCTTC	CASSRRLRDNEQFF
NA	TRBV9	TRBJ2-7	TRBD1	TGTGCCAGCAGCGTAGGGACAGGCGTCTACGAGCAGTACTTC	CASSVGTGVYEQYF
NA	TRBV28	TRBJ2-1	NA	TGTGCCAGCAGTTTATCAGGGGTGGGCCATGAGCAGTTCTTC	CASSLSGVGHEQFF
NA	TRBV9	TRBJ1-2	NA	TGTGCCAGCAGCGGGAGACTGCACACCTTC	CASSGRLHTF
NA	TRBV4-2	TRBJ2-1	NA	TGTGCCAGCAGCCAAGATCCCTACAGCTCCTACAATGAGCAGTTCTTC	CASSQDPYSSYNEQFF
NA	TRBV3-1/TRBV3-2	TRBJ2-1	TRBD2	TGTGCCAGCAGCCAAGTCGAGCGGGGGAACTACAATGAGCAGTTCTTC	CASSQVERGNYNEQFF
once	TRBV5-4	TRBJ1-2	NA	TGTGCCAGCAGCTCCCGGGGGGATAGCTATGGCTACACCTTC	CASSSRGDSYGYTF
NA	TRBV7-2	TRBJ2-7	TRBD1	TGTGCCAGCAGCTTTCGACAGGGCTCCTACGAGCAGTACTTC	CASSFRQGSYEQYF
NA	TRBV4-3	TRBJ1-2	NA	TGCGCCAGCAGCCAAGCCGGCTATGGCTACACCTTC	CASSQAGYGYTF
few	TRBV13	TRBJ2-5	TRBD2	TGTGCCAGCAGCTTAGGGGGTATTGCCGGGACTAGCGGGGATCAGACCCAGTACTTC	CASSLGGIAGTSGDQTQYF
NA	TRBV9	TRBJ1-1	NA	TGTGCCAGCAGCGCAGACAGGATGAACACTGAAGCTTTCTTT	CASSADRMNTEAFF
NA	TRBV6-4	TRBJ1-1	NA	TGTGCCAGCCGGCGAGAGGAGGGGTTCCACACTGAAGCTTTCTTT	CASRREEGFHTEAFF
NA	TRBV6-5	TRBJ1-1	TRBD1	TGTGCCAGCAGCCGCCGACAGGGGGCGCACACTGAAGCTTTCTTT	CASSRRQGAHTEAFF
once	TRBV6-2/TRBV6-3	TRBJ2-5	TRBD1	TGTGCCAGCAGTTTGTGGGACAGCCAAGAGACCCAGTACTTC	CASSLWDSQETQYF
NA	TRBV5-5	TRBJ2-3	TRBD2	TGTGCCAGCAGCTTGACTAGCGGGGGTACAGATACGCAGTATTTT	CASSLTSGGTDTQYF
NA	TRBV6-1	TRBJ2-1	TRBD2	TGTGCCAGCAGTGAAGAGGCTAGCGGGGTCACTAGCTCCTACAATGAGCAGTTCTTC	CASSEEASGVTSSYNEQFF
NA	TRBV7-2	TRBJ1-2	NA	TGTGCCAGCAGCCAAGTAGGGGTCTCTAACTATGGCTACACCTTC	CASSQVGVSNYGYTF